What follows describes a single TCR beta chain. Its antigen is unknown. TCRdb's table, derived via immunoSEQ multiplex PCR, lists solely in-frame clones and lacks some. The sample yields about 220,000 clones, roughly 91% seen once. This specimen belongs to a study of T cell responses to AZD1222 COVID-19 vaccine. Study conclusions and caveats: Two doses of AZD1222 preceded a rise in Spike-specific TCR breadth and depth.

This CDR3 has 15 amino acids. V gave up 5 bases and J gave up 8 bases, with 18 bases separating them. Germline values: CDR1 MNHNY, CDR2 SVGAGI (reference sequence). V usage is TRBV6-6 and J usage is TRBJ1-4, with D perhaps TRBD1 (5 bases). The origin of this receptor is an adult in good health. The source was peripheral blood, collected on day 0 of MenACWY control vaccination. The CDR3 reads CASSPHTGGEEKLFF. DNA of the CDR3: TGTGCCAGCAGTCCCCACACAGGCGGGGAGGAAAAACTGTTTTTT.